Detailed here is one T cell receptor beta chain. This clone was counted only a few times. Its specific antigen is unknown. One base away there is no much larger clone; base qualities are not given. The data were obtained in a study of CD8+ T cells in alopecia areata (dated by TCRdb to the late 2010s). Turning to the overall study: To study T cell clonal expansion in alopecia areata, the researchers applied high-throughput TCRbeta sequencing to both the C3H/HeJ mouse model and human patients. Scalp tissue and sorted CD4+ and CD8+ peripheral blood T cells from patchy and totalis/universalis alopecia areata patients and from healthy controls were covered by human TCRbeta sequencing. RNA came from the PAXgene miRNA kit for fixed scalp, the miRNeasy kit for PBMCs, and the RNeasy kit for mouse skin. immunoSEQ multiplex PCR using 35 Vbeta forward primers and 13 Jbeta reverse primers was used to amplify TCRbeta CDR3 regions. Scalp clonality was compared across normal scalp (n=4), patchy alopecia areata scalp (n=8), and alopecia totalis/universalis scalp (n=8).

The protocol used for the library was the immunoSEQ multiplex PCR assay. RNA was extracted from all samples and reverse transcribed into cDNA, which served as template for TCR sequencing. SuperScript III was used to make first-strand cDNA, primed with a 2:1 mix of oligo-dT and random hexamers. Amplification bias was assessed with a synthetic immune receptor repertoire, and residual bias was removed computationally. As for the authors' bioinformatics: Raw reads were preprocessed to remove errors, and CDR3 was defined according to IMGT conventions as the region from the conserved cysteine to phenylalanine. To get clonality, Shannon entropy was normalized by log2 of the number of productive unique TCRs and the result was subtracted from 1. Whether each scalp clone was CD4 or CD8 was inferred by checking scalp TCRbeta sequences against the CD4 and CD8 repertoires from sorted blood. TCRdb took this table from immuneACCESS and kept in-frame rearrangements with V and J called. Such tables lack part of the clones; where checked against another copy, unresolved V genes explain under half of the gap, and the rest is unexplained. The V and J calls and the clone size are those of that table, but D and trimming were determined from the DNA. The sample contains about 30,000 clones, less than 65% of them found a single time. Over 15% of the sample is taken by the ten largest.

Peripheral blood and lesional scalp punch biopsies were obtained from patients with alopecia areata. After PBMCs were isolated by density centrifugation and stained for CD3, CD4 and CD8, a FACSAria was used to sort CD4+ and CD8+ T cells. Untreated alopecia areata patients were recruited as part of a multicenter biomarker study. Blood CD8+ T cells from about 5 biomarker-study patients were further sorted into NKG2D-low and NKG2D-high fractions. Results and caveats for the whole study, not just this receptor: Compared with normal scalp, lesional scalp had higher clonality and more expanded CD8+ clones, particularly in alopecia totalis/universalis, a pattern that suggests antigenic drive. Unlike mouse skin, which is dominated by gammadelta T cells, normal human skin has resident alphabeta T cells that are also sequenced, and this complicates analysis of the scalp TCR repertoire. Compared with mice, TCR sequences shared between patients were less clear, possibly partly because of HLA diversity across the patient population.

The CDR3 holds 16 amino acids from the cysteine to the phenylalanine. Only CDR3 DNA is held: 48 bases, read in frame from base 1. CDR1 and CDR2 are drawn from the germline V gene (reference sequence): SGHNT, YYREEE. After removal of 0 bases from V and 0 bases from J, the junction retains 2 bases not matched to a gene. The TCR sequence derives from a human donor with alopecia areata. Specimen: NKG2D-high CD8+ T cells sorted from blood. The cell subset or site label corresponds to: sorted CD8+ NKG2D-high blood T cells. The chain uses TRBV5-4 and TRBJ2-3; 9 bases in the junction line up with TRBD2. At the DNA level, the sequence is TGTGCCAGCAGCTTGGCCCTAGCGGGGAGCACAGATACGCAGTATTTT. It codes for CASSLALAGSTDTQYF.